Described below is a single T cell receptor (beta chain) sequence and its context. This entry is derived from a study of blood T cell repertoires in COVID-19. This CDR3 contains 15 residues. CDR1 and CDR2 (germline): SGHTA, FQGNSA. With V trimmed by 4 bases and J by 4 bases, 7 bases remained unmatched. TCRdb's copy holds only in-frame clones and misses some; the assay was immunoSEQ multiplex PCR. The data contain 250,000 to 350,000 clones, about nine tenths of them singletons. Sequencing used peripheral blood. This sequence was found in a man aged 18 to 35 with active or convalescent COVID-19. The rearrangement links TRBV7-2 to TRBJ1-1; 9 nucleotides align to TRBD1. The CDR3, as DNA: TGTGCCAGCAGCTCCCGGGGACAGGGTGTCACTGAAGCTTTCTTT. Protein product: CASSSRGQGVTEAFF. Full variable domain (missing parts from reference TRBV7-2 and TRBJ1-1): GAGVSQSPSNKVTEKGKDVELRCDPISGHTALYWYRQSLGQGLEFLIYFQGNSAPDKSGLPSDRFSAERTGGSVSTLTIQRTQQEDSAVYLCASSSRGQGVTEAFFGQGTRLTVV.